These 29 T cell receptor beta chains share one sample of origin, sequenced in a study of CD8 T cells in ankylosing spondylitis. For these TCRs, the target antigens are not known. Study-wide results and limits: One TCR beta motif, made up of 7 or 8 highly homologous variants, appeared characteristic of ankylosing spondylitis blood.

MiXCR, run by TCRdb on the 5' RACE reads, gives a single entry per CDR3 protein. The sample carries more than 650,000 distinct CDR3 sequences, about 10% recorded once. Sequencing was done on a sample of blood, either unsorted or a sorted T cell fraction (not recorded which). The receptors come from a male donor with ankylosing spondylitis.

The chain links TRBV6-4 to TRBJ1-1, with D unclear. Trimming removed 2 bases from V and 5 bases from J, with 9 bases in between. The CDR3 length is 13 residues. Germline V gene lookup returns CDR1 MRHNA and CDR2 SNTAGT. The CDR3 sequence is CASSDTFGTEAFF. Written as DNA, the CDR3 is TGTGCCAGCAGTGACACCTTCGGGACTGAAGCTTTCTTT.

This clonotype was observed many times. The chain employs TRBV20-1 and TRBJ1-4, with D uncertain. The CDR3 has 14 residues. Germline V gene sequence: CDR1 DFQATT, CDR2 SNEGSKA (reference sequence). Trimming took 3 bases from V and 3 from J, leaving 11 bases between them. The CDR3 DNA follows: TGCAGTGCTAGGACCCCCGGCTCTAATGAAAAACTGTTTTTT. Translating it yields CSARTPGSNEKLFF.

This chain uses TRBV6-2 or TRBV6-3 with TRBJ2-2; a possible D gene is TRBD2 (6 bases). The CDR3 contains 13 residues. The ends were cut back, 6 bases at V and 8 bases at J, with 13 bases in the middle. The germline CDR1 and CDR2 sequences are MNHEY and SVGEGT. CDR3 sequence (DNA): TGTGCCAGCAGCCGCCTAGCGTATGGGGAGCTGTTTTTT. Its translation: CASSRLAYGELFF.

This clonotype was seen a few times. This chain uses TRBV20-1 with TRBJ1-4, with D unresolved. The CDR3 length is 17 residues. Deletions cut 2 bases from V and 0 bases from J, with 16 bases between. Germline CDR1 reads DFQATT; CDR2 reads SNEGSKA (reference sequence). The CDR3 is CSARSKGLLTTNEKLFF. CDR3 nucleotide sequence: TGCAGTGCTAGATCTAAGGGCCTCTTAACAACTAATGAAAAACTGTTTTTT.

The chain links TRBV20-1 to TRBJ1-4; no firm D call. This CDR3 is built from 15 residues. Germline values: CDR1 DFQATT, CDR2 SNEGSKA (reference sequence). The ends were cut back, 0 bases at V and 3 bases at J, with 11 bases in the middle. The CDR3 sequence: CSARDSRRPNEKLFF. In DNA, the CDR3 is TGCAGTGCTAGAGACTCACGACGCCCTAATGAAAAACTGTTTTTT.

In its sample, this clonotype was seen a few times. This CDR3 is CSARIQGTDIQYF. CDR3 in DNA: TGCAGTGCTAGAATACAGGGTACGGACATTCAGTACTTC. This chain links TRBV20-1 with TRBJ2-4, with D perhaps TRBD1 (6 bases). The V end lost 2 bases, the J end lost 8 bases, and 13 bases lay between the germline ends. Germline-derived CDR1 and CDR2 are DFQATT and SNEGSKA (reference sequence). This CDR3 spans 13 amino acids.

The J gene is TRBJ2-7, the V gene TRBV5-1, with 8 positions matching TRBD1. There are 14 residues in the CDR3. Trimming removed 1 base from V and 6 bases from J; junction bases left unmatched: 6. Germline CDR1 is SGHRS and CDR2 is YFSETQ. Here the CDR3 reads CASSLSPGTGEQYF. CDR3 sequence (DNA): TGCGCCAGCAGCTTGTCCCCCGGGACAGGCGAGCAGTACTTC. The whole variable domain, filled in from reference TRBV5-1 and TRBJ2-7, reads KAGVTQTPRYLIKTRGQQVTLSCSPISGHRSVSWYQQTPGQGLQFLFEYFSETQRNKGNFPGRFSGRQFSNSRSEMNVSTLELGDSALYLCASSLSPGTGEQYFGPGTRLTVT.

CDR3 in DNA: TGCGCCAGCAGCTTGGGCCCGAACAACGAGCAGTACTTC. Residues: CASSLGPNNEQYF. The J gene is TRBJ2-7, the V gene TRBV5-1; D gene ambiguous. Germline CDR1 SGHRS, CDR2 YFSETQ. The CDR3 covers 13 residues. Between the trimmed V and J ends, which lost 0 bases and 5 bases, there was a span of 9 bases.

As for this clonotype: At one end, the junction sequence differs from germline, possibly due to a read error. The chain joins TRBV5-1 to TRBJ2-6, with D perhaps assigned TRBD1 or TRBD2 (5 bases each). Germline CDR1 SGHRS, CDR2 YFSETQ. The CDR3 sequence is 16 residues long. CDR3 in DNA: TGCGCCAGCAGCTTCGCCGGGGCCTCTGTGGCCAACGTCCTGACTTTC. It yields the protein CASSFAGASVANVLTF.

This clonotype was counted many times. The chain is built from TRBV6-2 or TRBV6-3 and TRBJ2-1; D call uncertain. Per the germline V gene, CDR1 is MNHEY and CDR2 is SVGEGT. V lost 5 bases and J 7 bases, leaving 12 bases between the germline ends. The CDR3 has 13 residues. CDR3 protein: CASSPQLGNEQFF. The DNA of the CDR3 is TGTGCCAGCAGTCCCCAACTCGGGAATGAGCAGTTCTTC.

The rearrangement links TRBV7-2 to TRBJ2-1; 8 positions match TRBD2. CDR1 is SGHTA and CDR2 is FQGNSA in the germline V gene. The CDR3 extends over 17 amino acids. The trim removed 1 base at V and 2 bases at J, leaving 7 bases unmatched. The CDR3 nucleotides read TGTGCCAGCAGCTTAGTAGTGGGACTAGGCCCCTACAATGAGCAGTTCTTC. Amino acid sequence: CASSLVVGLGPYNEQFF.

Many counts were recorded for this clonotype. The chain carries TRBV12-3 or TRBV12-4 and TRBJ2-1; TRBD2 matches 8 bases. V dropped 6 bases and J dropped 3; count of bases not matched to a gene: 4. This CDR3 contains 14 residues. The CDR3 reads CASSRGTSYNEQFF. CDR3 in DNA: TGTGCCAGCAGCCGAGGGACTAGCTACAATGAGCAGTTCTTC.

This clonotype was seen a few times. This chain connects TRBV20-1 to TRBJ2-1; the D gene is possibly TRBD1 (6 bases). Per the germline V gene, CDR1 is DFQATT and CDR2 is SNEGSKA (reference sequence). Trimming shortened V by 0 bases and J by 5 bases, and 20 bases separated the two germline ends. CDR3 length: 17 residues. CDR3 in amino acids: CSARDQLLSGTNNEQFF. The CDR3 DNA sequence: TGCAGTGCTAGAGATCAGCTTTTATCGGGGACAAACAATGAGCAGTTCTTC.

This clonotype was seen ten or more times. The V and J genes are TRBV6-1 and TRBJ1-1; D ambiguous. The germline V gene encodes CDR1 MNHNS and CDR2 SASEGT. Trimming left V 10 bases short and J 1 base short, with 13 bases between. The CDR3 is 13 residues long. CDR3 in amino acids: CATQRVGNTEAFF. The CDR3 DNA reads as TGTGCCACCCAGCGCGTGGGGAACACTGAAGCTTTCTTT.

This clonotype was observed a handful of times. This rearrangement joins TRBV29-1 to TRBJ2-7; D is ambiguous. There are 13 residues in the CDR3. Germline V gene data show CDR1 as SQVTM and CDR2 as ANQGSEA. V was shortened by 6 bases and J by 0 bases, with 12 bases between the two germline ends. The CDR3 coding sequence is TGCAGCGTAGGTTCCTACGACTCCTACGAGCAGTACTTC. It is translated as CSVGSYDSYEQYF.

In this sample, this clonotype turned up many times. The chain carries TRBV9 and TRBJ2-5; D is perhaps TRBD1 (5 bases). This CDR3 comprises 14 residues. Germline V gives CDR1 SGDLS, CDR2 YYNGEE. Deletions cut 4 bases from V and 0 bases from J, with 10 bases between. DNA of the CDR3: TGTGCCAGCAGCCCCAGGGCCTACCAAGAGACCCAGTACTTC. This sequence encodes CASSPRAYQETQYF.

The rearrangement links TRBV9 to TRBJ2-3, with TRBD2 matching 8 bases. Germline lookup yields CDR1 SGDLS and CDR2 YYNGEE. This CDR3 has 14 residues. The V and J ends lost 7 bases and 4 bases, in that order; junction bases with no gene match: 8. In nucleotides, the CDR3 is TGTGCCAGCGCCCGGGAGGGGAAGGCAGATACGCAGTATTTT. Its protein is CASAREGKADTQYF.

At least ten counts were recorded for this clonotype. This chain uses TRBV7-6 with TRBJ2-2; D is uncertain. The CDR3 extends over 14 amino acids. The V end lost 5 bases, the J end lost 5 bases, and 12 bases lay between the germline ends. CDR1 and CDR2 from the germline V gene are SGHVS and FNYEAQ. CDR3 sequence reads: CASSPVLWTGELFF. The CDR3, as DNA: TGTGCCAGCAGCCCTGTTTTGTGGACCGGGGAGCTGTTTTTT.

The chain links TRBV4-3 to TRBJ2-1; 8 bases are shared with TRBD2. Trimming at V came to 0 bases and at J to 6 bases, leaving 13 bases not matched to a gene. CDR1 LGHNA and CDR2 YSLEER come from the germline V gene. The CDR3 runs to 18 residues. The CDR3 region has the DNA TGCGCCAGCAGCCAAGATATAGCGGGACGGTCCGGTTTCAATGAGCAGTTCTTC. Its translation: CASSQDIAGRSGFNEQFF.

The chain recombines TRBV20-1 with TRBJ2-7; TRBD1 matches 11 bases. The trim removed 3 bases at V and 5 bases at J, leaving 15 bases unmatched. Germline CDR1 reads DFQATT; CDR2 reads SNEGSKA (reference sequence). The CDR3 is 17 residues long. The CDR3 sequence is CSASQIRLWDRGDEQYF. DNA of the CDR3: TGCAGTGCTAGCCAAATTCGTCTATGGGACAGGGGGGACGAGCAGTACTTC.

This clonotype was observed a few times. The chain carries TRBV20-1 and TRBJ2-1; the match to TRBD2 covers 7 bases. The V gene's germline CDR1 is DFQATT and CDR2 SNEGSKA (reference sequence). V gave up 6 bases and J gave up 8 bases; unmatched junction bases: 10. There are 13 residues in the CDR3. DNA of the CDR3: TGCAGTGCGGGAGGGCTAGCCAGGGATGAGCAGTTCTTC. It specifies CSAGGLARDEQFF.

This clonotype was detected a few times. The CDR3 nucleotides read TGCGCCAGCAGCCAAGCTCTAGCGGGAGTGGTAGATACGCAGTATTTT. It encodes CASSQALAGVVDTQYF. V gene TRBV4-1 combines with J gene TRBJ2-3, with 10 positions matching TRBD2. Trimming cost V 1 base and J 5 bases; bases outside gene matches: 6. The CDR3 covers 16 residues. Germline V gives CDR1 MGHRA, CDR2 YSYEKL.

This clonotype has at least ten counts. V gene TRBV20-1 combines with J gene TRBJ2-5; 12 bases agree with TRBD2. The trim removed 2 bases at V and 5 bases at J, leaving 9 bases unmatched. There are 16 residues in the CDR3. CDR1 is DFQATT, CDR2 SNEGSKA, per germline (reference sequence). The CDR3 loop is CSARPTSGRRQETQYF. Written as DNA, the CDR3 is TGCAGTGCTAGACCCACTAGCGGGAGGAGGCAGGAGACCCAGTACTTC.

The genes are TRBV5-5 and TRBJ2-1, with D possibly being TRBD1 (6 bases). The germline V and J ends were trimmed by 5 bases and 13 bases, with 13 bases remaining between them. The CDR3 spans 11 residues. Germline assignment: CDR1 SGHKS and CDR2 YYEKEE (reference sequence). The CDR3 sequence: CASSPSGTQFF. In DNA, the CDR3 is TGTGCCAGCAGTCCTTCCGGGACACAGTTCTTC. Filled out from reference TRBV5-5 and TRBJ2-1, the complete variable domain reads DAGVTQSPTHLIKTRGQQVTLRCSPISGHKSVSWYQQVLGQGPQFIFQYYEKEERGRGNFPDRFSARQFPNYSSELNVNALLLGDSALYLCASSPSGTQFFGPGTRLTVL.

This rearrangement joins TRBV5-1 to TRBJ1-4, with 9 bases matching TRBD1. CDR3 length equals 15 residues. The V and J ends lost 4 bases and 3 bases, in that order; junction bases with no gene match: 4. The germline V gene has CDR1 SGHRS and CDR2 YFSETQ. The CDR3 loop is CASSVQGAANEKLFF. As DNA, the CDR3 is TGCGCCAGCAGCGTACAGGGGGCTGCTAATGAAAAACTGTTTTTT.

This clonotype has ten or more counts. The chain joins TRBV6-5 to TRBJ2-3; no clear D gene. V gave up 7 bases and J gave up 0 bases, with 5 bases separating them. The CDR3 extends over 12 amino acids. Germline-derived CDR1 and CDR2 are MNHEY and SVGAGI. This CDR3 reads CASKDSTDTQYF. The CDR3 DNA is TGTGCCAGCAAAGATAGCACAGATACGCAGTATTTT.

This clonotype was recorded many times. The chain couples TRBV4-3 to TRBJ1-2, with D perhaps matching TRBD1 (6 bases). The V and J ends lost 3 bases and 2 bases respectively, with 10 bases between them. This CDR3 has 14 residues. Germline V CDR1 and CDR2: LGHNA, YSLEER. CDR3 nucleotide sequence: TGCGCCAGCAGCCAGGGGGGGCGGAACTATGGCTACACCTTC. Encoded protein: CASSQGGRNYGYTF.

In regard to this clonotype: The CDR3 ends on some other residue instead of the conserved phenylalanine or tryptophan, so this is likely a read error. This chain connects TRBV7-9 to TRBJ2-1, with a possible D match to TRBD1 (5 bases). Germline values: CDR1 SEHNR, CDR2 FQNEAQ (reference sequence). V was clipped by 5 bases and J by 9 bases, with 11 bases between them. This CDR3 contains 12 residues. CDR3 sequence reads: CASSLQGIEQFL. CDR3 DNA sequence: TGTGCCAGCAGCCTGCAGGGAATTGAGCAGTTCCTC.

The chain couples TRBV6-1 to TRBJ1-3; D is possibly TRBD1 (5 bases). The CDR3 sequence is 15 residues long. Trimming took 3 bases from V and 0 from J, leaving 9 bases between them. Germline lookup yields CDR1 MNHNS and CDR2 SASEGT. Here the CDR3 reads CASSDRDDSGNTIYF. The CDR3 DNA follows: TGTGCCAGCAGTGACAGGGATGACTCTGGAAACACCATATATTTT.